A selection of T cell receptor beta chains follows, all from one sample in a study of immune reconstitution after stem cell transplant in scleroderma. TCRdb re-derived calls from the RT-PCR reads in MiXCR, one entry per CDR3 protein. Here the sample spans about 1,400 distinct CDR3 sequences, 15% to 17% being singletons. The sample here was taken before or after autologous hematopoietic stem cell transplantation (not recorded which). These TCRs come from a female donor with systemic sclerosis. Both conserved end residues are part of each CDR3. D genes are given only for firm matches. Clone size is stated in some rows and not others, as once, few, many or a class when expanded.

cdr3_aa: CASSLTSGGGELFF
cdr3_nt: TGTGCCAGCAGCTTGACTAGCGGAGGAGGGGAGCTGTTTTTT
d_call: TRBD2
j_call: TRBJ2-2
clone_size: few
v_call: TRBV5-6

cdr3_aa: CASSLSSGGSYNEQFF
cdr3_nt: TGCGCCAGCAGCCTGTCTAGCGGGGGGTCCTACAATGAGCAGTTCTTC
d_call: TRBD2
j_call: TRBJ2-1
clone_size: .
v_call: TRBV5-1

cdr3_aa: CASSTTPLAGNTIVKNIQYF
cdr3_nt: TGTGCCAGCAGCACCACTCCACTAGCGGGAAATACTATAGTAAAAAACATTCAGTACTTC
d_call: .
j_call: TRBJ2-4
clone_size: .
v_call: TRBV21-1

cdr3_aa: CASSFRQGRTEAFF
cdr3_nt: TGCGCCAGCAGCTTTCGACAGGGGAGGACTGAAGCTTTCTTT
d_call: TRBD1
j_call: TRBJ1-1
clone_size: .
v_call: TRBV5-1

cdr3_aa: CASSPNGSGRETQYF
cdr3_nt: TGTGCCAGCAGTCCGAATGGGTCCGGACGAGAGACCCAGTACTTC
d_call: .
j_call: TRBJ2-5
clone_size: few
v_call: TRBV7-3

cdr3_aa: CASSLGRRTEAFF
cdr3_nt: TGTGCCAGCAGTTTGGGGAGACGCACTGAAGCTTTCTTT
d_call: .
j_call: TRBJ1-1
clone_size: large
v_call: TRBV28

cdr3_aa: CASKSGARGNEKLFF
cdr3_nt: TGTGCCAGCAAGAGTGGCGCCAGAGGAAATGAAAAACTGTTTTTT
d_call: .
j_call: TRBJ1-4
clone_size: few
v_call: TRBV7-9

cdr3_aa: CASSLDQETNTGELFF
cdr3_nt: TGTGCCAGCAGCTTAGACCAGGAAACGAACACCGGGGAGCTGTTTTTT
d_call: .
j_call: TRBJ2-2
clone_size: .
v_call: TRBV11-3

cdr3_aa: CASSLQPYEQYF
cdr3_nt: TGTGCCAGCAGCCTCCAGCCTTACGAGCAGTACTTC
d_call: .
j_call: TRBJ2-7
clone_size: .
v_call: TRBV5-6

cdr3_aa: CASREDSPSEAFF
cdr3_nt: TGTGCCAGTCGAGAGGACAGCCCTTCTGAAGCTTTCTTT
d_call: .
j_call: TRBJ1-1
clone_size: .
v_call: TRBV25-1

cdr3_aa: CASSQQEDQPQHF
cdr3_nt: TGCGCCAGCAGCCAGCAGGAGGATCAGCCCCAGCATTTT
d_call: .
j_call: TRBJ1-5
clone_size: .
v_call: TRBV4-3

cdr3_aa: CASSLNGIQGEETQYF
cdr3_nt: TGTGCCAGCAGCCTCAATGGGATACAGGGGGAAGAGACCCAGTACTTC
d_call: TRBD1
j_call: TRBJ2-5
clone_size: few
v_call: TRBV28

cdr3_aa: CASSLGADRNTEAFF
cdr3_nt: TGTGCCAGCAGCTTAGGTGCTGACAGGAACACTGAAGCTTTCTTT
d_call: .
j_call: TRBJ1-1
clone_size: medium-sized
v_call: TRBV11-3

cdr3_aa: CASSLVVRLNTEAFF
cdr3_nt: TGTGCCAGCAGCTTAGTGGTACGGCTTAACACTGAAGCTTTCTTT
d_call: .
j_call: TRBJ1-1
clone_size: few
v_call: TRBV11-2

cdr3_aa: CASSSSGTGPITGELFF
cdr3_nt: TGCGCCAGCAGCTCTTCCGGGACAGGGCCGATCACCGGGGAGCTGTTTTTT
d_call: TRBD1
j_call: TRBJ2-2
clone_size: .
v_call: TRBV5-1

cdr3_aa: CASSFRGSGETQYF
cdr3_nt: TGCGCCAGCAGCTTCAGGGGGAGTGGAGAGACCCAGTACTTC
d_call: TRBD1
j_call: TRBJ2-5
clone_size: few
v_call: TRBV5-1

cdr3_aa: CASSLWGTDTQYF
cdr3_nt: TGCGCCAGCAGCCTCTGGGGCACAGATACGCAGTATTTT
d_call: .
j_call: TRBJ2-3
clone_size: .
v_call: TRBV4-1

cdr3_aa: CASTEQGASGELFF
cdr3_nt: TGTGCCAGCACCGAGCAGGGGGCGAGCGGGGAGCTGTTTTTT
d_call: TRBD1
j_call: TRBJ2-2
clone_size: .
v_call: TRBV6-1

cdr3_aa: CASRGLETQYF
cdr3_nt: TGTGCCAGCAGGGGGTTAGAGACCCAGTACTTC
d_call: .
j_call: TRBJ2-5
clone_size: .
v_call: TRBV7-2

cdr3_aa: CASSPIGQGLDGELFF
cdr3_nt: TGTGCCAGCAGTCCAATCGGACAGGGCCTCGACGGGGAGCTGTTTTTT
d_call: TRBD1
j_call: TRBJ2-2
clone_size: few
v_call: TRBV6-2/TRBV6-3

cdr3_aa: CASSLAGIKQFF
cdr3_nt: TGTGCCAGCAGCTTAGCGGGGATAAAGCAGTTCTTC
d_call: .
j_call: TRBJ2-1
clone_size: few
v_call: TRBV7-2

cdr3_aa: CASSLGRQAYEQYF
cdr3_nt: TGTGCCAGCAGCTTAGGGCGACAAGCCTACGAGCAGTACTTC
d_call: .
j_call: TRBJ2-7
clone_size: .
v_call: TRBV7-2

cdr3_aa: CASTLWGFYNEQFF
cdr3_nt: TGTGCCAGCACTCTCTGGGGCTTCTACAATGAGCAGTTCTTC
d_call: .
j_call: TRBJ2-1
clone_size: .
v_call: TRBV6-2/TRBV6-3

cdr3_aa: CSARDIPTPQLSGYTF
cdr3_nt: TGCAGTGCTAGAGATATCCCTACCCCGCAGCTTAGTGGCTACACCTTC
d_call: .
j_call: TRBJ1-2
clone_size: few
v_call: TRBV20-1

cdr3_aa: CASSQDLGSPLAKNIQYF
cdr3_nt: TGCGCCAGCAGCCAAGACCTGGGCAGTCCTCTAGCCAAAAACATTCAGTACTTC
d_call: .
j_call: TRBJ2-4
clone_size: medium-sized
v_call: TRBV4-1

cdr3_aa: CASMDRERHTEAFF
cdr3_nt: TGTGCCAGCATGGACAGGGAGCGGCACACTGAAGCTTTCTTT
d_call: TRBD1
j_call: TRBJ1-1
clone_size: medium-sized
v_call: TRBV7-9

cdr3_aa: CASSANRVFQETQYF
cdr3_nt: TGTGCCAGCAGCGCGAACAGGGTATTCCAAGAGACCCAGTACTTC
d_call: .
j_call: TRBJ2-5
clone_size: .
v_call: TRBV6-5

cdr3_aa: CASSESASSGNTIYF
cdr3_nt: TGCGCCAGCAGTGAATCTGCCAGCTCTGGAAACACCATATATTTT
d_call: .
j_call: TRBJ1-3
clone_size: .
v_call: TRBV10-1

cdr3_aa: CASSSSGGYGYGYTF
cdr3_nt: TGTGCCAGCAGCTCGAGCGGCGGGTATGGCTATGGCTACACCTTC
d_call: .
j_call: TRBJ1-2
clone_size: few
v_call: TRBV5-4

cdr3_aa: CASSLGHIPDTQYF
cdr3_nt: TGCGCCAGCAGCCTAGGACATATACCAGATACGCAGTATTTT
d_call: .
j_call: TRBJ2-3
clone_size: few
v_call: TRBV5-1

cdr3_aa: CASEAGADYGYTF
cdr3_nt: TGTGCCAGCGAGGCGGGGGCAGACTATGGCTACACCTTC
d_call: .
j_call: TRBJ1-2
clone_size: hyperexpanded
v_call: TRBV7-2

cdr3_aa: CASTGTPNEKLFF
cdr3_nt: TGTGCCAGCACAGGGACTCCTAATGAAAAACTGTTTTTT
d_call: .
j_call: TRBJ1-4
clone_size: .
v_call: TRBV28

cdr3_aa: CASSLRDRATGELFF
cdr3_nt: TGTGCCAGCAGCTTAAGGGACAGGGCCACCGGGGAGCTGTTTTTT
d_call: TRBD1
j_call: TRBJ2-2
clone_size: medium-sized
v_call: TRBV7-3

cdr3_aa: CASSESRFYTGELFF
cdr3_nt: TGCGCCAGCAGTGAATCCCGATTTTACACCGGGGAGCTGTTTTTT
d_call: .
j_call: TRBJ2-2
clone_size: large
v_call: TRBV10-1

cdr3_aa: CASSLRGDLSSTDTQYF
cdr3_nt: TGTGCCAGCAGCTTACGGGGGGATCTATCTAGCACAGATACGCAGTATTTT
d_call: TRBD2
j_call: TRBJ2-3
clone_size: .
v_call: TRBV7-8

cdr3_aa: CSARYGQEFSGANVLTF
cdr3_nt: TGCAGTGCTAGATATGGACAAGAGTTCTCTGGGGCCAACGTCCTGACTTTC
d_call: .
j_call: TRBJ2-6
clone_size: medium-sized
v_call: TRBV20-1